The entry below describes one T cell receptor (beta chain). Its antigen has not been determined. Base qualities are not recorded, but no much larger clone differs from it by a single base. The immunoSEQ Assay, a bias-controlled multiplex PCR, was used to amplify TCRbeta CDR3 regions from genomic DNA. Per the authors' processing: Within the assay, amplification of reference gene primers was used to estimate how many nucleated cells each sample contained. To quantify the absolute abundance of each unique TCRbeta CDR3 rearrangement, sequence reads were collapsed and filtered. For each sample, productive Simpson clonality was calculated as the square root of Simpson's diversity index across productive rearrangements. Imported from immuneACCESS, the table was reduced by TCRdb to in-frame sequences with V and J called. These copies leave out some clones; in studies compared against another copy, an unresolved V gene accounts for under half, and the cause of the remainder is not known. The D gene and trimming were derived from the DNA, and the V and J assignments and clone size from that table. The sample yields more than 200,000 clones; around 81% were counted once. The ten largest clones represent 3.5% to 5.5% of the sample.

This entry is derived from a study of blood T cell repertoires in COVID-19 (dated by TCRdb to 2019 to 2021). With respect to the entire study: Collaborator samples came from the United States, Italy and Spain and covered acute and convalescent phases of COVID-19. The prospective study material was composed of cDNA or gDNA derived from T cells, B-cell-depleted T cells, or PBMCs. The dataset comprised deeply sampled blood TCRbeta repertoires from subjects exposed to, actively infected with, or recovered from COVID-19. The repertoires were released in a freely available public database intended as a resource for research on the immune response to SARS-CoV-2. Samples were obtained from the ongoing ImmuneRACE study (first 160 participants) and from approximately 1,200 subjects provided by 6 global collaborators. The sample metadata nearly always contained a de-identified subject ID, COVID-19 status, age in years and sex. HLA class I and class II types, where available, came from metadata supplied by the sample provider rather than from assay-based typing.

General conclusions and limits of the study: The quantity of clinical and demographic metadata differed by source and by participant and was supplied without curation.

The CDR3 sequence holds 12 residues, the cysteine and phenylalanine included. Just CDR3 DNA is preserved here, 36 bases in frame from base 1. CDR1 and CDR2, per the germline V gene, are SGHDN and FVKESK. V drops 3 bases and J drops 11 bases, leaving 13 bases in between. Enrolling through a virtual design, the prospective study's participants ranged in age from roughly 18 to 89 years and lived across 24 United States geographic areas. Cohort assignment in the prospective study relied on participant-reported clinical history from a screening survey and a study questionnaire. Mobile phlebotomists in the prospective study collected whole blood, serum and a nasopharyngeal or oropharyngeal swab from every participant. Prospective study participants could optionally give additional blood draws and questionnaires over an approximately two-month period. Before DNA extraction, prospective study blood samples were shipped either frozen or at room temperature.

The clonotype was recovered from a man aged 25-40 years with acute COVID-19. Sequenced input: PBMCs or T cells enriched from blood (not recorded which). The sequence links TRBV14 to TRBJ1-1; TRBD1 is possibly the D segment (6 matching bases). This receptor has the CDR3 CASSHWGGQAFF. The sequenced DNA: TGTGCCAGCAGCCATTGGGGGGGCCAGGCTTTCTTT.